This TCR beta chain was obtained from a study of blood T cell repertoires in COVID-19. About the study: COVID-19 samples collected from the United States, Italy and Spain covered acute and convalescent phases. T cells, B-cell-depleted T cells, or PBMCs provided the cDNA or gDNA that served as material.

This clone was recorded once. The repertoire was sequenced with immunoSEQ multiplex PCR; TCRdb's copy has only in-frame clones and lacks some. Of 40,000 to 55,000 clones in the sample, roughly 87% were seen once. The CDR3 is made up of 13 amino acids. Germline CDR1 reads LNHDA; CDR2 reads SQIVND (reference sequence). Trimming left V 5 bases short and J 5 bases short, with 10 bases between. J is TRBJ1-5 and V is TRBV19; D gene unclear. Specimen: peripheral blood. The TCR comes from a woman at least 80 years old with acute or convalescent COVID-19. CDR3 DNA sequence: TGTGCCAGTAGTTTCGTCAGTGATCAGCCCCAGCATTTT. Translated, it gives CASSFVSDQPQHF.